The clone carrying this T cell receptor (beta chain) was counted between two and nine times. As yet, its antigen is unknown. The data derive from a study of T cell repertoires in cytomegalovirus infection. Study in general: From public TCR beta signatures came an indication of both CMV infection and matching HLA type.

One entry per CDR3 protein, called by TCRdb with MiXCR from the reads. The sample includes approximately 270,000 distinct CDR3 sequences, 22% of them seen just once. Trimming removed 8 bases from V and 2 bases from J, with 7 bases in between. Germline values: CDR1 MNHEY, CDR2 SVGEGT. There are 11 residues in the CDR3. This sequence originates from a human donor in good health (CMV status not recorded). Some clones in this sample may be carry-over from other donors' samples. The chain has TRBV6-2 or TRBV6-3 and TRBJ2-7; D remains unclear. This sample comprised cultured PBMCs, obtained from culture after CMV antigen stimulation. This CDR3 reads CASESPYEQYV. DNA of the CDR3: TGTGCCAGCGAGAGCCCCTACGAGCAGTACGTC.